Each of the 19 T cell receptor beta chains below was sequenced from the same sample in a study of response to subunit inactivated influenza vaccine. TCRdb fed the RT-PCR reads into MiXCR, producing one record per CDR3 protein. There are more than 600,000 distinct CDR3 sequences in the sample; approximately 17% occur only once, and approximately 10% lies in the top ten. The sample here was PBMCs from blood, taken roughly 5 days after vaccination. The receptors here all came from a man between 45 and 60 years old who received an inactivated influenza vaccine.

This clonotype was picked up a small number of times. This rearrangement joins TRBV5-1 to TRBJ2-3; D possibly uses TRBD1 or TRBD2 (6 bases each). Germline V lookup: CDR1 SGHRS, CDR2 YFSETQ. The CDR3 is made up of 16 amino acids. Trimming shortened V by 4 bases and J by 0 bases, and 15 bases separated the two germline ends. Written as DNA, the CDR3 is TGCGCCAGCAGCAGCGAAGGGGGGCGCAGCACAGATACGCAGTATTTT. This gives the protein CASSSEGGRSTDTQYF. Full variable domain (outside the CDR3, taken from reference TRBV5-1 and TRBJ2-3): KAGVTQTPRYLIKTRGQQVTLSCSPISGHRSVSWYQQTPGQGLQFLFEYFSETQRNKGNFPGRFSGRQFSNSRSEMNVSTLELGDSALYLCASSSEGGRSTDTQYFGPGTRLTVL.

This clonotype was counted between two and nine times. The DNA for the CDR3 is TGCAGTGCTAGCCAGGGGTTGGGCGAAAAACTGTTTTTT. Its translation: CSASQGLGEKLFF. V is TRBV20-1 and J is TRBJ1-4, with D possibly TRBD1 on 6 matching bases. The V end was cut by 3 bases, the J end by 8 bases, with 13 bases between. Germline V gene data show CDR1 as DFQATT and CDR2 as SNEGSKA (reference sequence). The CDR3 is 13 amino acids.

The V and J genes are TRBV5-8 and TRBJ2-1, with D perhaps matching TRBD1 or TRBD2 (7 bases each). In germline, CDR1 is SGHTS, CDR2 YDEGEE. Trimming shortened V by 4 bases and J by 0 bases, and 14 bases separated the two germline ends. There are 16 residues in the CDR3. The CDR3: CASSGTAGSSYNEQFF. CDR3 nucleotides: TGTGCCAGCAGCGGGACAGCGGGGAGCTCCTACAATGAGCAGTTCTTC.

V usage is TRBV5-1 and J usage is TRBJ2-2, with a possible D match to TRBD1 (6 bases). This CDR3 spans 18 amino acids. Germline values: CDR1 SGHRS, CDR2 YFSETQ. V was cut by 0 bases and J by 5 bases, with 20 bases left in between. CDR3 region: CASSLGPFRQGPTGELFF. In DNA, the CDR3 is TGCGCCAGCAGCTTGGGGCCTTTTCGGCAGGGGCCGACCGGGGAGCTGTTTTTT. The whole variable domain, remainder taken from reference TRBV5-1 and TRBJ2-2, is KAGVTQTPRYLIKTRGQQVTLSCSPISGHRSVSWYQQTPGQGLQFLFEYFSETQRNKGNFPGRFSGRQFSNSRSEMNVSTLELGDSALYLCASSLGPFRQGPTGELFFGEGSRLTVL.

This clonotype occurred a few times. V usage is TRBV7-2 and J usage is TRBJ1-2, with D hard to call. Germline values: CDR1 SGHTA, CDR2 FQGNSA. V lost 5 bases to trimming and J lost 0 bases, with 13 bases between them. This CDR3 has 15 residues. CDR3 protein: CASSTVQLSNYGYTF. The CDR3 DNA is TGTGCCAGCAGCACCGTACAACTATCTAACTATGGCTACACCTTC.

The chain combines TRBV20-1 with TRBJ1-4, with TRBD1 as a possible D gene (5 bases). V gave up 2 bases and J gave up 15 bases, with 13 bases separating them. This CDR3 is 11 amino acids long. CDR1 DFQATT and CDR2 SNEGSKA come from the germline V gene (reference sequence). CDR3: CSARRQKGVFF. The CDR3, as DNA: TGCAGTGCTAGACGACAGAAAGGGGTGTTTTTT.

The genes are TRBV12-3 or TRBV12-4 and TRBJ1-1; the D is unclear. V lost 8 bases and J lost 7, with 11 bases in between. The CDR3 sequence is 11 residues long. The CDR3 nucleotides are TGTGCCAGCGGCATTTTCAGTGAAGCTTTCTTT. Translating gives CASGIFSEAFF.

The chain combines TRBV6-2 or TRBV6-3 with TRBJ1-5, with 9 nucleotides matching TRBD1. The CDR3 has 14 residues. With V trimmed by 6 bases and J by 5 bases, 5 bases remained unmatched. Germline values: CDR1 MNHEY, CDR2 SVGEGT. In DNA form, the CDR3 reads TGTGCCAGCAGACAGACAGGGGGTGATCAGCCCCAGCATTTT. This encodes CASRQTGGDQPQHF.

This clonotype was detected a few times. The CDR3 sequence is CSARDLQRRTRLDEQFF. The CDR3, as DNA: TGCAGTGCTAGAGATCTGCAACGCAGGACTAGGTTGGATGAGCAGTTCTTC. The chain links TRBV20-1 to TRBJ2-1; 7 bases are a match to TRBD2. The CDR3 length is 17 residues. Trimming removed 0 bases from V and 8 bases from J; junction bases left unmatched: 16. Germline V gene sequence: CDR1 DFQATT, CDR2 SNEGSKA (reference sequence).

The rearrangement uses TRBV6-5 and TRBJ2-7; TRBD2 might be the D (6 bases). V dropped 6 bases and J dropped 6 bases, with 12 bases sitting between them. There are 12 residues in the CDR3. CDR1 is MNHEY, CDR2 SVGAGI, per germline. The CDR3 is CASSSQTSEQYF. The CDR3 nucleotides read TGTGCCAGCAGCTCCCAGACTAGCGAGCAGTACTTC.

The chain joins TRBV6-1 to TRBJ2-3, with TRBD2 matching 7 bases. V was clipped by 6 bases and J by 4 bases; unmatched bases: 16. The length of the CDR3 is 17 residues. Germline V gene lookup returns CDR1 MNHNS and CDR2 SASEGT. This CDR3 is CASSLNRLAASADTQYF. The CDR3 coding sequence is TGTGCCAGCAGCCTAAACCGACTAGCAGCTAGCGCAGATACGCAGTATTTT.

The gene calls are TRBV2 and TRBJ1-6, with D possibly being TRBD1 (6 bases). V dropped 2 bases and J dropped 2 bases, with 13 bases sitting between them. Germline lookup yields CDR1 SNHLY and CDR2 FYNNEI. The CDR3 is 17 residues long. The CDR3 loop reads CASSEFQGRTYNSPLHF. Here the CDR3 DNA reads TGTGCCAGCAGTGAATTCCAGGGGCGGACCTATAATTCACCCCTCCACTTT.

The chain employs TRBV24-1 and TRBJ2-5, with TRBD2 matching over 11 bases. The CDR3 sequence is 16 residues long. Unmatched junction bases numbered 5, after V lost 1 base and J lost 5 bases. The V gene's germline CDR1 is KGHDR and CDR2 SFDVKD. The CDR3 reads CATSDLRLAGRETQYF. CDR3 sequence (DNA): TGTGCCACCAGTGATTTACGACTAGCGGGGCGGGAGACCCAGTACTTC.

This clonotype occurred a few times. The rearrangement uses TRBV28 and TRBJ1-2; TRBD1 matches 8 bases. Unmatched junction bases numbered 6, after V lost 5 bases and J lost 1 base. The CDR3 runs 15 residues. Germline V CDR1 and CDR2: MDHEN, SYDVKM. The CDR3 sequence is CASSNRTGLNYGYTF. CDR3 coding DNA: TGTGCCAGCAGTAATCGGACAGGGCTTAACTATGGCTACACCTTC.

This clonotype was counted only a few times. V gene TRBV20-1 combines with J gene TRBJ1-1; TRBD1 might be the D (6 bases). Germline loops: CDR1 DFQATT, CDR2 SNEGSKA (reference sequence). The V gene lost 5 bases and the J gene lost 5 bases, with 12 bases spanning the gap. This CDR3 comprises 12 residues. The CDR3 loop is CSAPVGGTEAFF. The DNA of the CDR3 is TGCAGTGCTCCCGTAGGGGGGACTGAAGCTTTCTTT.

The chain couples TRBV10-3 to TRBJ2-1, with D possibly matching TRBD1 (6 bases). This CDR3 is built from 13 residues. Per germline, CDR1 ENHRY and CDR2 SYGVKD. Trimming stripped 4 bases from V and 8 bases from J, with 12 bases between. CDR3 in DNA: TGTGCCATCAGTGGACGTGGGGGCGATGAGCAGTTCTTC. Its translation: CAISGRGGDEQFF.

This clonotype was seen more than once but under ten times. The chain employs TRBV7-2 and TRBJ2-7, with D possibly being TRBD1 (7 bases). V was clipped by 5 bases and J by 3 bases, with 11 bases between them. This CDR3 contains 13 residues. Germline V gives CDR1 SGHTA, CDR2 FQGNSA. CDR3 nucleotide sequence: TGTGCCAGCAGCGGGGGGACAGACTACGAGCAGTACTTC. Residues: CASSGGTDYEQYF.

The chain recombines TRBV4-2 with TRBJ2-7, with a tentative D call TRBD2 (6 bases). V was pared by 3 bases and J by 7 bases, with 19 bases between. Germline V lookup: CDR1 LGHNA, CDR2 YNFKEQ. The CDR3 extends over 15 amino acids. CDR3 region: CASSHSSRDLGEQYF. CDR3 DNA sequence: TGTGCCAGCAGCCACTCCTCCCGGGACTTGGGGGAGCAGTACTTC.

This chain links TRBV20-1 with TRBJ1-6, with 11 bases identical to TRBD1. Losses at the gene ends were 0 bases for V and 8 bases for J; bases not matched to a gene: 3. Germline assignment: CDR1 DFQATT and CDR2 SNEGSKA (reference sequence). The length of the CDR3 is 15 residues. The CDR3 here is CSAREWDRGDSPLHF. DNA of the CDR3: TGCAGTGCTAGAGAGTGGGACAGGGGGGATTCACCCCTCCACTTT.